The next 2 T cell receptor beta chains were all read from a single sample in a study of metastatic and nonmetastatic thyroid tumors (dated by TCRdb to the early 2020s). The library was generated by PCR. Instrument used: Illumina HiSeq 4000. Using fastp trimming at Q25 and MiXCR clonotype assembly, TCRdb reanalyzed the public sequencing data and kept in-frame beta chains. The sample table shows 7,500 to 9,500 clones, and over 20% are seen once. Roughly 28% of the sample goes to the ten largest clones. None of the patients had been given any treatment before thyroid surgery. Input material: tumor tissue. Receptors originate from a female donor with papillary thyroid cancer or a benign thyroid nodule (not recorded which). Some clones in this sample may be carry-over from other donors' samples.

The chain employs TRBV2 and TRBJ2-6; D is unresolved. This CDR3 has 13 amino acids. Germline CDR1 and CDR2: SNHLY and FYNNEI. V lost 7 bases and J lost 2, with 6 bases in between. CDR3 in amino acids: CASTSTGANVLTF. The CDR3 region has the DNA TGTGCCAGCACCTCTACTGGGGCCAACGTCCTGACTTTC.

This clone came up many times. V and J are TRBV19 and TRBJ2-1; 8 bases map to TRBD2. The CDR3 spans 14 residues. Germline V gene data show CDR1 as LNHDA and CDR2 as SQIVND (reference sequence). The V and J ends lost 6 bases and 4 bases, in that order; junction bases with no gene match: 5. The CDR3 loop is CASRSGSGYNEQFF. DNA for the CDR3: TGTGCCAGTAGGAGCGGGAGTGGTTACAATGAGCAGTTCTTC.